Given below is one T cell receptor (beta chain) in context. In the original processing: Reference gene primer amplification yielded estimated nucleated cell counts. Clones were read by immunoSEQ multiplex PCR, and TCRdb kept only the in-frame ones, dropping some. V and J calls and clone size are those listed in that table; D and trimming were worked out from the DNA. The repertoire holds tens of thousands of clones, 85% seen once, with roughly an eighth in the top ten. CDR1 is MGHDK, CDR2 SYGVNS, per germline. The CDR3 is 15 residues long. Trimming cost V 2 bases and J 7 bases, with 17 bases left between them. The data belong to a study of blood T cell repertoires in COVID-19. Study-wide context: Researchers got acute and convalescent COVID-19 samples from the United States, Italy and Spain. T cells, B-cell-depleted T cells, or PBMCs provided the cDNA or gDNA that served as material.

Sequencing used peripheral blood. J is TRBJ1-2 and V is TRBV25-1, with D possibly matching TRBD1 (6 bases). This sequence originates from a human donor in a cohort sampled during active COVID-19. The CDR3 region is CASSEGAGGLRGYTF. CDR3 bases: TGTGCCAGCAGTGAAGGGGCGGGGGGCCTGCGTGGCTACACCTTC.